The 9 T cell receptor beta chains below were found in one sample sequenced in a study of blood T cell repertoires in COVID-19. Only in-frame clones appear in the TCRdb table, and some are missing; sequencing was by immunoSEQ multiplex PCR. This sample has 250,000 to 300,000 clones, with around 81% found just once. The material sequenced was peripheral blood. The receptors here all came from a woman aged 55-75 years with active or convalescent COVID-19.

The rearrangement uses TRBV10-3 and TRBJ2-1; a possible D gene is TRBD2 (6 bases). Looked up from germline, CDR1 is ENHRY and CDR2 is SYGVKD. There are 16 residues in the CDR3. Trimming cost V 6 bases and J 5 bases, with 20 bases left between them. The CDR3 is CAISPRDGLNDNEQFF. CDR3 bases: TGTGCCATCAGCCCGCGGGACGGATTGAACGACAATGAGCAGTTCTTC.

The chain combines TRBV10-3 with TRBJ1-6, with D maybe TRBD1 (5 bases). The CDR3 has 14 residues. The ends were cut back, 6 bases at V and 7 bases at J, with 13 bases in the middle. Germline V gene sequence: CDR1 ENHRY, CDR2 SYGVKD. The chain's CDR3 is CAISSAGENSPLHF. The CDR3 nucleotides are TGTGCCATCAGCTCGGCGGGGGAAAATTCACCCCTCCACTTT.

As regards this clone: At one end the junction does not follow the germline gene, possibly because of a read error. This sequence joins TRBV18 and TRBJ2-1; the match to TRBD2 covers 10 bases. The CDR3 contains 14 residues. Germline V CDR1 and CDR2: KGHSH, LQKENI. This CDR3 is CASSPLAGISTAFF. The CDR3 coding sequence is TGTGCCAGCTCTCCACTAGCGGGGATTTCAACAGCGTTCTTC. The variable domain in full, with the rest retrieved from reference TRBV18 and TRBJ2-1, is NAGVMQNPRHLVRRRGQEARLRCSPMKGHSHVYWYRQLPEEGLKFMVYLQKENIIDESGMPKERFSAEFPKEGPSILRIQQVVRGDSAAYFCASSPLAGISTAFFGPGTRLTVL.

About this clone: This same CDR3 is encoded by further DNA sequences in the sample. The chain couples TRBV7-3 to TRBJ1-1; D not certain. This CDR3 is built from 13 residues. Looked up from germline, CDR1 is SGHTA and CDR2 is FQGTGA. The V and J ends lost 3 bases and 1 base respectively, with 6 bases between them. The CDR3 DNA is TGTGCCAGCAGCTTCGGTGGGAACACTGAAGCTTTCTTT. Its protein is CASSFGGNTEAFF.

The chain carries TRBV6-1 and TRBJ1-2; D not certain. CDR1 MNHNS and CDR2 SASEGT come from the germline V gene. This CDR3 is 14 amino acids long. The V end lost 2 bases, the J end lost 5 bases, and 12 bases lay between the germline ends. The CDR3 sequence: CASSELWREYGYTF. DNA of the CDR3: TGTGCCAGCAGTGAACTATGGAGGGAGTATGGCTACACCTTC.

V and J are TRBV5-1 and TRBJ2-3; TRBD2 agrees at 8 bases. CDR1 and CDR2 from the germline V gene are SGHRS and YFSETQ. The junction had 3 bases not matched to a gene; V was cut back by 0 bases and J by 0 bases. CDR3 length: 16 residues. The CDR3 loop reads CASSLVAGGSTDTQYF. In DNA, the CDR3 is TGCGCCAGCAGCTTGGTTGCGGGGGGAAGCACAGATACGCAGTATTTT.

V is TRBV5-1 and J is TRBJ2-1; possible D gene TRBD2, 6 bases. Germline CDR1 SGHRS, CDR2 YFSETQ. Trimming left V 7 bases short and J 4 bases short, with 18 bases between. The CDR3 extends over 15 amino acids. CDR3 amino acids: CASGRGASVYNEQFF. DNA of the CDR3: TGCGCCAGCGGCCGAGGGGCTAGCGTTTACAATGAGCAGTTCTTC.

The chain carries TRBV12-5 and TRBJ1-2; TRBD1 matches at 7 bases. Germline loops: CDR1 LGHNT, CDR2 FRNRAP. V trimming: 1 base; J trimming: 3 bases; junction bases outside the gene matches: 17. The CDR3 consists of 19 residues. This chain's CDR3 is CASGLDSGTDFLSYYGYTF. For the CDR3, the DNA is TGTGCTAGTGGTTTGGATTCCGGGACAGACTTCCTATCCTACTATGGCTACACCTTC. Full variable domain (rest looked up from reference TRBV12-5 and TRBJ1-2): DARVTQTPRHKVTEMGQEVTMRCQPILGHNTVFWYRQTMMQGLELLAYFRNRAPLDDSGMPKDRFSAEMPDATLATLKIQPSEPRDSAVYFCASGLDSGTDFLSYYGYTFGSGTRLTVV.

V usage is TRBV6-2 or TRBV6-3 and J usage is TRBJ2-3; maybe TRBD2 (5 bases). V was trimmed by 6 bases and J by 8 bases, leaving 18 bases between them. In germline, CDR1 is MNHEY, CDR2 SVGEGT. This CDR3 is built from 14 residues. The CDR3 spells CASSLYLSEGTQYF. CDR3 nucleotide sequence: TGTGCCAGCAGCCTGTACCTTAGTGAGGGTACGCAGTATTTT.